The 16 T cell receptor beta chains below were found in one sample sequenced in a study of radiation and T cells in renal cell carcinoma. This table comes from immunoSEQ multiplex PCR, and its TCRdb copy is limited to in-frame clones, with some not included. This table holds 120,000 or so clones, around 81% found once. Time point: blood 2 weeks post-SBRT. Treatment meaning: 15 Gy SBRT to primary tumor, nephrectomy 4 weeks later. The sample here was blood, taken from a patient whose treatment included radiotherapy and nephrectomy. All receptors derive from a man between 50 and 59 years old with renal cell carcinoma.

This clone was seen only a few times. The rearrangement joins TRBV10-3 to TRBJ2-1, with D possibly called TRBD1 or TRBD2 (5 bases each). Germline lookup yields CDR1 ENHRY and CDR2 SYGVKD. The V gene lost 2 bases and the J gene lost 1 base, with 15 bases spanning the gap. This CDR3 comprises 17 residues. In DNA form, the CDR3 reads TGTGCCATCAGTGAGGTTAAAGGGGAGAGGTCCTACAATGAGCAGTTCTTC. This encodes CAISEVKGERSYNEQFF.

This clone was seen a handful of times. The rearrangement uses TRBV27 and TRBJ2-3; D gene unclear. CDR3 length: 12 residues. Germline assignment: CDR1 MNHEY and CDR2 SMNVEV (reference sequence). Trimming cost V 2 bases and J 5 bases, with 5 bases left between them. In DNA, the CDR3 is TGTGCCAGCAGTTTACGAGGAGATACGCAGTATTTT. Residues: CASSLRGDTQYF.

The rearrangement links TRBV6-1 to TRBJ2-3; TRBD1 matches at 7 bases. The CDR3 extends over 14 amino acids. The ends lost 5 bases at V and 8 bases at J; junction bases unmatched: 10. CDR1 and CDR2 from the germline V gene are MNHNS and SASEGT. CDR3 nucleotide sequence: TGTGCCAGCAGTACAGGGGAATACGAGGGTACGCAGTATTTT. As protein: CASSTGEYEGTQYF.

The chain carries TRBV6-1 and TRBJ2-1; possibly TRBD1 for D (5 bases). Germline CDR1 MNHNS, CDR2 SASEGT. The CDR3 is 16 residues long. The V end lost 3 bases, the J end lost 8 bases, and 20 bases lay between the germline ends. The CDR3 spells CASSELSRVDVDEQFF. The CDR3 nucleotides read TGTGCCAGCAGTGAGCTATCCAGGGTCGATGTAGATGAGCAGTTCTTC.

This clone came up once. The chain links TRBV27 to TRBJ2-7, with 14 bases lining up with TRBD2. The CDR3 is made up of 16 amino acids. The germline gives CDR1 MNHEY, CDR2 SMNVEV (reference sequence). The V and J ends lost 7 bases and 0 bases, in that order; junction bases with no gene match: 5. The CDR3 loop reads CASTRLAGGLSYEQYF. CDR3 DNA sequence: TGTGCCAGCACGAGACTAGCGGGAGGGCTCTCCTACGAGCAGTACTTC.

The chain uses TRBV6-1 and TRBJ2-7, with TRBD1 matching 9 bases. The CDR3 runs to 13 residues. V was clipped by 10 bases and J by 6 bases; unmatched bases: 10. The germline V gene encodes CDR1 MNHNS and CDR2 SASEGT. Written as DNA, the CDR3 is TGTGCCACCAGACAGGGGGACCTTGGCGAGCAGTACTTC. It is translated as CATRQGDLGEQYF.

The chain recombines TRBV5-1 with TRBJ2-3, with D perhaps TRBD2 (6 bases). This CDR3 region has 14 residues. The germline V gene encodes CDR1 SGHRS and CDR2 YFSETQ. V lost 5 bases and J 2 bases, leaving 12 bases between the germline ends. CDR3 in DNA: TGCGCCAGCAGATCTAGCGCAACCACAGATACGCAGTATTTT. This codes for CASRSSATTDTQYF.

The chain joins TRBV7-2 to TRBJ2-7, with TRBD2 identical over 8 bases. Unmatched junction bases numbered 13, after V lost 5 bases and J lost 7 bases. The germline V gene has CDR1 SGHTA and CDR2 FQGNSA. The CDR3 covers 15 residues. CDR3 region: CASSPRQKAGVEQYF. Here the CDR3 DNA reads TGTGCCAGCAGCCCCCGTCAAAAAGCGGGGGTAGAGCAGTACTTC. The variable domain in full, with the rest retrieved from reference TRBV7-2 and TRBJ2-7, is GAGVSQSPSNKVTEKGKDVELRCDPISGHTALYWYRQSLGQGLEFLIYFQGNSAPDKSGLPSDRFSAERTGGSVSTLTIQRTQQEDSAVYLCASSPRQKAGVEQYFGPGTRLTVT.

V is TRBV28 and J is TRBJ2-5, with 7 bases identical to TRBD2. The germline gives CDR1 MDHEN, CDR2 SYDVKM. With 5 bases clipped from V and 4 bases from J, the junction kept 10 bases outside the gene matches. CDR3 length equals 15 residues. The CDR3 DNA is TGTGCCAGCAGTAACGCGGCGGGAGTGGCAGAGACCCAGTACTTC. Its translation: CASSNAAGVAETQYF. Using reference TRBV28 and TRBJ2-5 for the parts outside the CDR3, the full variable domain is DVKVTQSSRYLVKRTGEKVFLECVQDMDHENMFWYRQDPGLGLRLIYFSYDVKMKEKGDIPEGYSVSREKKERFSLILESASTNQTSMYLCASSNAAGVAETQYFGPGTRLLVL.

This chain joins TRBV29-1 and TRBJ1-2; D is perhaps TRBD1 (6 bases). The CDR3 has 19 amino acids. V lost 3 bases, J lost 1 base, and 27 bases lay in between. The germline gives CDR1 SQVTM, CDR2 ANQGSEA. CDR3 DNA: TGCAGCGTTGATCGGAAACCGGACACCACAGGGTCAGATAACTATGGCTACACCTTC. This sequence encodes CSVDRKPDTTGSDNYGYTF.

This clone was detected only once. V gene TRBV2 combines with J gene TRBJ2-7; TRBD1 aligns across 7 bases. CDR3 length: 15 residues. CDR1 is SNHLY and CDR2 is FYNNEI in the germline V gene. V was pared by 4 bases and J by 3 bases, with 9 bases of the junction left unmatched. For the CDR3, the DNA is TGTGCCAGCAGTGCCCGGGACAGTCCCTTCTACGAGCAGTACTTC. Protein: CASSARDSPFYEQYF.

V is TRBV10-2 and J is TRBJ1-5, with 7 positions matching TRBD1. CDR1 and CDR2 from the germline V gene are WSHSY and SAAADI. V shed 4 bases, J shed 7 bases, and the junction held 4 bases outside the gene matches. This CDR3 region has 13 residues. CDR3 region: CASSGRGGQPQHF. CDR3 DNA sequence: TGCGCCAGCAGTGGCAGGGGGGGCCAGCCCCAGCATTTT.

This clone was detected a few times. This chain links TRBV4-3 with TRBJ1-1; TRBD1 matches 8 bases. Trimming cost V 3 bases and J 4 bases; bases outside gene matches: 7. The CDR3 consists of 15 residues. Germline-derived CDR1 and CDR2 are LGHNA and YSLEER. CDR3 loop: CASSHKLTGATEAFF. Here the CDR3 DNA reads TGCGCCAGCAGCCATAAGCTGACAGGGGCCACTGAAGCTTTCTTT.

The chain has TRBV29-1 and TRBJ2-1; D is ambiguous. V lost 1 base to trimming and J lost 4 bases, with 5 bases between them. The CDR3 contains 12 residues. Germline CDR1 reads SQVTM; CDR2 reads ANQGSEA. In DNA form, the CDR3 reads TGCAGCGTTGAAGGGCGGTACAATGAGCAGTTCTTC. Translated, it gives CSVEGRYNEQFF.

CDR3: CASSLGGSNTEAFF. The CDR3 coding sequence is TGTGCCAGCAGCTTGGGGGGATCGAACACTGAAGCTTTCTTT. The rearrangement joins TRBV11-3 to TRBJ1-1; tentative D call: TRBD1 (5 bases). V gave up 3 bases and J gave up 1 base, with 9 bases separating them. The CDR3 totals 14 residues. Germline CDR1 reads SGHNT; CDR2 reads YENEEA. The whole variable domain, filled in from reference TRBV11-3 and TRBJ1-1, reads EAGVVQSPRYKIIEKKQPVAFWCNPISGHNTLYWYLQNLGQGPELLIRYENEEAVDDSQLPKDRFSAERLKGVDSTLKIQPAELGDSAVYLCASSLGGSNTEAFFGQGTRLTVV.

CDR3 region: CASRLGGQYGYTF. DNA for the CDR3: TGTGCCAGCAGACTCGGAGGGCAATATGGCTACACCTTC. The chain combines TRBV28 with TRBJ1-2; D ambiguous. Germline-derived CDR1 and CDR2 are MDHEN and SYDVKM. The CDR3 contains 13 residues. V was shortened by 6 bases and J by 5 bases, with 13 bases between the two germline ends.